Presented here are 20 T cell receptor beta chains from one specimen sequenced in a study of cytomegalovirus exposure and HLA in healthy donors. PCR primers comprised 60 Vbeta and 13 Jbeta primers. Only in-frame clones appear in the TCRdb table, and some are missing; sequencing was by immunoSEQ multiplex PCR. The sample carries fewer than 100,000 clones, about three quarters recorded once. Sequenced material: PBMCs. These TCRs come from a man in his sixties in good health and CMV-seropositive.

In its sample, this clone was seen once. The chain carries TRBV29-1 and TRBJ2-1, with a possible D match to TRBD1 (5 bases). The CDR3 has 13 amino acids. CDR1 is SQVTM, CDR2 ANQGSEA, per germline. V was shortened by 6 bases and J by 6 bases, with 15 bases between the two germline ends. CDR3 loop: CSVWAGIGNEQFF. For the CDR3, the DNA is TGCAGCGTATGGGCAGGGATCGGCAATGAGCAGTTCTTC.

V usage is TRBV29-1 and J usage is TRBJ1-1, with no clear D. V was cut by 7 bases and J by 0 bases, with 12 bases left in between. The CDR3 length is 13 residues. The germline V gene has CDR1 SQVTM and CDR2 ANQGSEA. CDR3 region: CSALRVLNTEAFF. CDR3 bases: TGCAGCGCTCTCCGGGTTCTGAACACTGAAGCTTTCTTT.

The chain links TRBV19 to TRBJ2-7; D possibly corresponds to TRBD2 (6 bases). Trimming pared 3 bases from V and 3 bases from J, leaving 15 bases between. CDR3 size: 15 residues. The germline CDR1 and CDR2 sequences are LNHDA and SQIVND (reference sequence). For the CDR3, the DNA is TGTGCCAGTAGTATTTCGGGGCAGGGAGGCTACGAGCAGTACTTC. Protein: CASSISGQGGYEQYF.

J is TRBJ2-7 and V is TRBV2, with D perhaps matching TRBD1 (5 bases). V lost 6 bases and J lost 9, with 15 bases in between. This CDR3 contains 12 residues. The germline V gene has CDR1 SNHLY and CDR2 FYNNEI. DNA of the CDR3: TGTGCCAGCAGGGACACTCTTACGAGGCAGTACTTC. Translation gives CASRDTLTRQYF.

The chain couples TRBV9 to TRBJ2-1; D uncertain. The ends were cut back, 3 bases at V and 5 bases at J, with 6 bases in the middle. The length of the CDR3 is 12 residues. Germline V gives CDR1 SGDLS, CDR2 YYNGEE. CDR3 region: CASSELNNEQFF. The CDR3 nucleotides are TGTGCCAGCAGCGAGCTAAACAATGAGCAGTTCTTC.

The chain employs TRBV27 and TRBJ1-5; a weak D match, TRBD1 (5 bases). Trimming left V 2 bases short and J 1 base short, with 9 bases between. This CDR3 region has 15 residues. The germline CDR1 and CDR2 sequences are MNHEY and SMNVEV (reference sequence). CDR3 sequence (DNA): TGTGCCAGCAGTTTACGGGGGTTGAGCAATCAGCCCCAGCATTTT. Translating gives CASSLRGLSNQPQHF.

The rearrangement joins TRBV4-1 to TRBJ2-1; no definite D call. Trimming removed 4 bases from V and 0 bases from J, with 10 bases in between. Germline assignment: CDR1 MGHRA and CDR2 YSYEKL. The CDR3 extends over 15 amino acids. The CDR3 loop is CASSPSPGSYNEQFF. DNA for the CDR3: TGCGCCAGCAGCCCGAGCCCCGGCTCCTACAATGAGCAGTTCTTC.

The gene calls are TRBV7-9 and TRBJ2-7; the D gene is possibly TRBD1 (6 bases). The germline CDR1 and CDR2 sequences are SEHNR and FQNEAQ (reference sequence). V gave up 4 bases and J gave up 3 bases, with 10 bases separating them. This CDR3 is built from 13 residues. The chain's CDR3 is CASSWRQDYEQYF. CDR3 DNA: TGTGCCAGCAGCTGGAGACAGGACTACGAGCAGTACTTC. Supplemented by reference TRBV7-9 and TRBJ2-7, the full variable domain reads DTGVSQNPRHKITKRGQNVTFRCDPISEHNRLYWYRQTLGQGPEFLTYFQNEAQLEKSRLLSDRFSAERPKGSFSTLEIQRTEQGDSAMYLCASSWRQDYEQYFGPGTRLTVT.

The chain joins TRBV7-9 to TRBJ1-2; no firm D call. The germline V gene encodes CDR1 SEHNR and CDR2 FQNEAQ (reference sequence). There are 14 residues in the CDR3. The germline V and J ends were trimmed by 1 base and 8 bases, with 14 bases remaining between them. The CDR3 loop is CASSLVGIHRGYTF. The CDR3 region has the DNA TGTGCCAGCAGCTTAGTGGGCATCCACCGGGGCTACACCTTC.

The rearrangement uses TRBV18 and TRBJ2-7, with D maybe TRBD1 (6 bases). Germline V gives CDR1 KGHSH, CDR2 LQKENI. The CDR3 consists of 14 residues. V lost 6 bases to trimming and J lost 0 bases, with 12 bases between them. CDR3 sequence reads: CASSRQEDSYEQYF. CDR3 bases: TGTGCCAGCTCTAGACAGGAGGACTCCTACGAGCAGTACTTC.

The CDR3 nucleotides read TGTGCTAGTGGTTTGGCACCCGGACTAGCGGGGGGACCCTACGAGCAGTACTTC. Protein: CASGLAPGLAGGPYEQYF. The J gene is TRBJ2-7, the V gene TRBV12-5; 14 bases are shared with TRBD2. This CDR3 is built from 18 residues. Germline V gene sequence: CDR1 LGHNT, CDR2 FRNRAP. V lost 1 base to trimming and J lost 2 bases; unmatched junction nucleotides: 7.

The chain links TRBV7-9 to TRBJ2-7; 11 bases map to TRBD1. The CDR3 has 16 amino acids. In germline, CDR1 is SEHNR, CDR2 FQNEAQ (reference sequence). With 5 bases clipped from V and 7 bases from J, the junction kept 13 bases outside the gene matches. DNA for the CDR3: TGTGCCAGCAGCCCGTGGCGCGGACAGGGGGCTGTTGAGCAGTACTTC. Translating it yields CASSPWRGQGAVEQYF.

This sequence joins TRBV11-2 and TRBJ2-3; D remains ambiguous. The CDR3 is 11 residues long. V was cut by 6 bases and J by 3 bases, with 4 bases left in between. CDR1 is SGHAT and CDR2 is FQNNGV in the germline V gene. CDR3 coding DNA: TGTGCCAGCAGGACAACAGATACGCAGTATTTT. Residues: CASRTTDTQYF.

This clone occurred once. The CDR3 coding sequence is TGTGCCAGCAGCTTAGAACAGGGCCTTTGGAATGAGCAGTTCTTC. This encodes CASSLEQGLWNEQFF. The genes are TRBV11-2 and TRBJ2-1, with D possibly being TRBD1 (6 bases). Germline loops: CDR1 SGHAT, CDR2 FQNNGV. The CDR3 is 15 amino acids. V shed 0 bases and J shed 7 bases, with 13 bases lying between them.

This CDR3 reads CASRPGQSNEQFF. In DNA form, the CDR3 reads TGTGCCAGCAGACCGGGACAGTCCAATGAGCAGTTCTTC. V and J are TRBV25-1 and TRBJ2-1, with 7 bases identical to TRBD1. The V segment lost 6 bases and the J segment 6 bases; nucleotides outside the gene matches: 5. Germline values: CDR1 MGHDK, CDR2 SYGVNS. The CDR3 sequence is 13 residues long.

The J gene is TRBJ2-3, the V gene TRBV6-6; TRBD2 agrees at 8 bases. With V trimmed by 11 bases and J by 10 bases, 20 bases remained unmatched. This CDR3 spans 15 amino acids. Germline lookup yields CDR1 MNHNY and CDR2 SVGAGI (reference sequence). The CDR3 DNA sequence: TGTGCCCTCGGGGAGGAGCGGGGGACCCGAGTTGCGCAGTATTTT. This gives the protein CALGEERGTRVAQYF.

V and J are TRBV5-1 and TRBJ1-5; possible D gene TRBD1, 6 bases. This CDR3 comprises 15 residues. The V and J ends lost 4 bases and 8 bases respectively, with 19 bases between them. The germline V gene encodes CDR1 SGHRS and CDR2 YFSETQ. As DNA, the CDR3 is TGCGCCAGCAGCCCCGAGGGTAGGGGGACGGAGCCCCAGCATTTT. This gives the protein CASSPEGRGTEPQHF.

The rearrangement uses TRBV6-5 and TRBJ1-1; D possibly corresponds to TRBD1 (5 bases). CDR1 and CDR2 from the germline V gene are MNHEY and SVGAGI. The V end was cut by 2 bases, the J end by 4 bases, with 11 bases between. This CDR3 spans 14 amino acids. In DNA form, the CDR3 reads TGTGCCAGCAGTTACGGTCAGGGTTCCACTGAAGCTTTCTTT. It codes for CASSYGQGSTEAFF.

This chain joins TRBV10-3 and TRBJ1-3; D uncertain. With 10 bases removed from V and 3 bases from J, the gap between germline ends came to 13 bases. The V gene's germline CDR1 is ENHRY and CDR2 SYGVKD. The CDR3 sequence is 13 residues long. In nucleotides, the CDR3 is TGTGCCACCCTCGGGGAATTTGGAAACACCATATATTTT. Protein product: CATLGEFGNTIYF.

This chain connects TRBV14 to TRBJ1-3; the D is unclear. CDR1 SGHDN and CDR2 FVKESK come from the germline V gene. Deletions cut 0 bases from V and 0 bases from J, with 6 bases between. The CDR3 has 15 residues. CDR3 protein: CASSQDSRSGNTIYF. CDR3 DNA sequence: TGTGCCAGCAGCCAAGATAGTCGCTCTGGAAACACCATATATTTT.